These 21 T cell receptor beta chains were sequenced from one sample in a study of CD8+ T cells in alopecia areata. Extracted RNA was reverse transcribed, and the resulting cDNA served as sequencing template. Profiling relied on immunoSEQ multiplex PCR, and the TCRdb table lists in-frame clones only, not all of them. Of around 120,000 clones listed, about 50% were seen once; the top ten hold about 0.5%. The treatment here: oral pan-JAK inhibitor, 5-10 mg twice daily. Source: CD4+ T cells sorted from blood, taken at week 4, from a patient treated with tofacitinib. These TCRs come from a human donor with alopecia areata.

The V and J genes are TRBV7-9 and TRBJ1-3, with 7 bases lining up with TRBD1. With V trimmed by 3 bases and J by 0 bases, 8 bases remained unmatched. CDR3 length: 17 residues. Germline V gene sequence: CDR1 SEHNR, CDR2 FQNEAQ (reference sequence). The CDR3 region has the DNA TGTGCCAGCAGCTTCCTAGGGGGCACCCGCTCTGGAAACACCATATATTTT. It codes for CASSFLGGTRSGNTIYF.

This chain links TRBV6-5 with TRBJ1-2, with 10 bases aligning to TRBD1. Germline loops: CDR1 MNHEY, CDR2 SVGAGI. The V gene end was trimmed by 5 bases and the J gene end by 5 bases; junction bases not matched to a gene: 2. The CDR3 length is 13 residues. CDR3: CASSRQGAYGYTF. The CDR3 region has the DNA TGTGCCAGCAGTCGACAGGGGGCTTATGGCTACACCTTC.

This clone has only a few counts. The chain recombines TRBV30 with TRBJ2-1; 7 bases are a match to TRBD2. J was trimmed by 2 bases and V by 1 base; bases with no gene match: 5. From germline, CDR1 is GTSNPN and CDR2 SVGIG (reference sequence). The CDR3 covers 15 residues. CDR3 in DNA: TGTGCCTGGAGTGCCGGGAGGCTGGCCTACAATGAGCAGTTCTTC. The encoded protein is CAWSAGRLAYNEQFF.

This clone was seen only a few times. V gene TRBV6-5 combines with J gene TRBJ2-6; D is uncertain. V was clipped by 5 bases and J by 1 base, with 9 bases between them. The CDR3 loop spans 15 amino acids. Germline CDR1 is MNHEY and CDR2 is SVGAGI. CDR3 bases: TGTGCCAGCAGTCTGGACGGGTCTGGGGCCAACGTCCTGACTTTC. It encodes CASSLDGSGANVLTF.

This clone turned up a few times. The gene calls are TRBV7-2 and TRBJ1-6, with a tentative D call TRBD1 (5 bases). Germline assignment: CDR1 SGHTA and CDR2 FQGNSA. V lost 1 base and J 9 bases, leaving 10 bases between the germline ends. The length of the CDR3 is 14 residues. The CDR3 reads CASSLDSGGSPLHF. DNA of the CDR3: TGTGCCAGCAGCTTAGACAGCGGGGGTTCACCCCTCCACTTT.

The sample holds one count of this clone. Written as DNA, the CDR3 is TGTGCCAGCAGCTTAGTCAGGGGCGCTTCTCGCCTCCACTTT. Protein: CASSLVRGASRLHF. The J gene is TRBJ1-6, the V gene TRBV7-9; tentative D call: TRBD1 (6 bases). The V end lost 1 base, the J end lost 15 bases, and 16 bases lay between the germline ends. Germline loops: CDR1 SEHNR, CDR2 FQNEAQ (reference sequence). The CDR3 length is 14 residues.

This clone has more than one count but fewer than ten. The chain couples TRBV6-5 to TRBJ1-5; D is perhaps TRBD1 (5 bases). Germline CDR1 and CDR2: MNHEY and SVGAGI. Deletions cut 6 bases from V and 4 bases from J, with 10 bases between. This CDR3 region has 13 residues. The DNA for the CDR3 is TGTGCCAGCAGACAGGCGACGAATCAGCCCCAGCATTTT. Amino acids: CASRQATNQPQHF.

The chain has TRBV2 and TRBJ1-6; a possible D gene is TRBD1 (6 bases). Germline V lookup: CDR1 SNHLY, CDR2 FYNNEI. With 4 bases removed from V and 5 bases from J, the gap between germline ends came to 9 bases. The CDR3 extends over 14 amino acids. The CDR3 sequence is CASSVSGDNSPLHF. The CDR3 DNA reads as TGTGCCAGCAGTGTCTCAGGGGATAATTCACCCCTCCACTTT.

This clone appeared a few times. The chain combines TRBV5-1 with TRBJ2-5; the D gene is possibly TRBD2 (5 bases). The CDR3 length is 16 residues. Trimming stripped 2 bases from V and 4 bases from J, with 18 bases between. Germline CDR1 is SGHRS and CDR2 is YFSETQ. The CDR3 here is CASSFGILGGRETQYF. The CDR3 DNA reads TGCGCCAGCAGCTTCGGGATCTTAGGTGGGCGAGAGACCCAGTACTTC.

This chain connects TRBV15 to TRBJ1-1; 7 bases are a match to TRBD1. Germline CDR1 reads LNHNV; CDR2 reads YYDKDF (reference sequence). Trimming at V came to 5 bases and at J to 1 base, leaving 7 bases not matched to a gene. CDR3 length: 15 amino acids. The CDR3 here is CATSSRTGRNTEAFF. As DNA, the CDR3 is TGTGCCACCAGCTCGCGGACAGGCCGGAACACTGAAGCTTTCTTT.

The V gene is TRBV29-1, the J gene TRBJ1-2; 12 nucleotides line up with TRBD1. Germline V lookup: CDR1 SQVTM, CDR2 ANQGSEA. There are 13 residues in the CDR3. V shed 6 bases, J shed 6 bases, and the junction held 5 bases outside the gene matches. The CDR3 coding sequence is TGCAGCGTGGGGACAGGGGGCGCGAATGGCTACACCTTC. Protein: CSVGTGGANGYTF.

This chain links TRBV29-1 with TRBJ2-7; a weak D match, TRBD2 (6 bases). Germline V gene lookup returns CDR1 SQVTM and CDR2 ANQGSEA. The CDR3 totals 13 residues. The germline V and J ends were trimmed by 4 bases and 3 bases, with 13 bases remaining between them. CDR3 in amino acids: CSVGGDFLYEQYF. CDR3 nucleotides: TGCAGCGTTGGAGGGGACTTTCTCTACGAGCAGTACTTC.

J is TRBJ1-2 and V is TRBV7-8; 8 nucleotides agree with TRBD1. This CDR3 comprises 15 residues. V dropped 5 bases and J dropped 10; count of bases not matched to a gene: 15. Germline V CDR1 and CDR2: SGHVS, FQNEAQ. CDR3 in DNA: TGTGCCAGCAGCAAGTCGGACAGGGCGGGGGTCTCCTACACCTTC. Encoded protein: CASSKSDRAGVSYTF.

In this sample, this clone turned up once. The chain joins TRBV6-5 to TRBJ1-1; 7 nucleotides align to TRBD1. With V trimmed by 6 bases and J by 6 bases, 10 bases remained unmatched. The CDR3 is 14 residues long. The V gene's germline CDR1 is MNHEY and CDR2 SVGAGI. The chain's CDR3 is CASSPDRELSEAFF. CDR3 bases: TGTGCCAGCAGCCCCGACAGGGAGTTATCTGAAGCTTTCTTT.

This chain joins TRBV29-1 and TRBJ1-4; the D is unclear. Trimming pared 6 bases from V and 1 base from J, leaving 3 bases between. Per the germline V gene, CDR1 is SQVTM and CDR2 is ANQGSEA. The CDR3 consists of 11 residues. The CDR3 DNA reads as TGCAGCGTCCGAACTAATGAAAAACTGTTTTTT. Its protein product is CSVRTNEKLFF.

The CDR3 region is CASSYGDSGANVLTF. CDR3 sequence (DNA): TGTGCCAGCAGTTACGGCGACTCTGGGGCCAACGTCCTGACTTTC. V and J are TRBV6-6 and TRBJ2-6; unclear D gene. Trimming stripped 2 bases from V and 0 bases from J, with 5 bases between. The V gene's germline CDR1 is MNHNY and CDR2 SVGAGI (reference sequence). There are 15 residues in the CDR3.

The chain has TRBV5-5 and TRBJ1-2; D gene ambiguous. V lost 1 base to trimming and J lost 4 bases, with 14 bases between them. Germline V gives CDR1 SGHKS, CDR2 YYEKEE (reference sequence). The CDR3 runs to 15 residues. CDR3 DNA: TGTGCCAGCAGCTTGAGGTTAACAGCCTCCTATGGCTACACCTTC. Translation gives CASSLRLTASYGYTF.

This clone was seen more than once but under ten times. The chain joins TRBV5-1 to TRBJ2-3, with D unclear. V lost 2 bases and J 5 bases, leaving 6 bases between the germline ends. The CDR3 consists of 12 residues. Looked up from germline, CDR1 is SGHRS and CDR2 is YFSETQ. The CDR3 coding sequence is TGCGCCAGCAGCTTCCAGCAAGATACGCAGTATTTT. It is translated as CASSFQQDTQYF.

The V and J genes are TRBV28 and TRBJ1-2; D perhaps matches TRBD1 (6 bases). The V gene's germline CDR1 is MDHEN and CDR2 SYDVKM. The CDR3 covers 16 residues. The germline V and J ends were trimmed by 7 bases and 2 bases, with 20 bases remaining between them. The CDR3 nucleotides read TGTGCCAGCAATAGTGTACCGGGGGCCCTGAACTATGGCTACACCTTC. This gives the protein CASNSVPGALNYGYTF.

The CDR3 is CASSSTGTGGAGNQPQHF. The CDR3, as DNA: TGTGCCAGCAGCTCCACCGGGACAGGGGGCGCGGGCAATCAGCCCCAGCATTTT. This sequence joins TRBV7-6 and TRBJ1-5, with 12 bases matching TRBD1. Germline V gene lookup returns CDR1 SGHVS and CDR2 FNYEAQ. The CDR3 spans 18 residues. V shed 4 bases and J 2 bases; nucleotides not matched to a gene: 9.

V and J are TRBV29-1 and TRBJ1-1, with D possibly TRBD1 on 6 matching bases. The V end was cut by 7 bases, the J end by 4 bases, with 10 bases between. Germline assignment: CDR1 SQVTM and CDR2 ANQGSEA. This CDR3 is built from 11 residues. CDR3 residues: CSAAGATEAFF. The CDR3 DNA is TGCAGCGCCGCAGGGGCCACTGAAGCTTTCTTT.